This TCR beta chain was captured by sequencing in a study of shared clonotypes between healthy human individuals. Study outcomes and limitations: Rarefaction demonstrated incomplete sorted-subset sequencing despite large depth. Among donors, the sharing of clonotypes was expected to be influenced by sequencing depth.

V was shortened by 0 bases and J by 3 bases, with 8 bases between the two germline ends. This CDR3 has 14 residues. Germline V gives CDR1 SGDLS, CDR2 YYNGEE. Data came from immunoSEQ multiplex PCR; TCRdb stores just in-frame clones and leaves some out. This sample yields 2 million to 2.5 million clones, of which 85% to 95% are seen a single time; approximately 0.4% belongs to the top ten. A remark on this clone: Its antigen is as yet unknown.

Into CD45RA+ naive and CD45RA-negative memory subsets, the CD4+ cells were split. Sequencing was carried out using naive CD4+ T cells from PBMCs. The subset: CD45RA+ positively selected. This clonotype was obtained from a man aged 18 to 29 in good health. Some clones in this sample may be carry-over from other donors' samples. The V gene is TRBV9, the J gene TRBJ2-3; D is unclear. This chain's CDR3 is CASSVVALTDTQYF. In nucleotides, the CDR3 is TGTGCCAGCAGCGTAGTCGCCCTAACAGATACGCAGTATTTT. Variable domain in full (rest from reference TRBV9 and TRBJ2-3): DSGVTQTPKHLITATGQRVTLRCSPRSGDLSVYWYQQSLDQGLQFLIQYYNGEERAKGNILERFSAQQFPDLHSELNLSSLELGDSALYFCASSVVALTDTQYFGPGTRLTVL.